This T cell receptor (beta chain) emerged from a study of Graves' ophthalmopathy and Graves' hyperthyroidism. Turning to the study itself: No treatment had been given when peripheral blood was collected at initial diagnosis.

Amplified material comprised TCR beta CDR3 regions derived from RNA transcripts. The first round was an RT-PCR with HTBI primers, and the second round was a multiplex PCR. MiXCR, applied by TCRdb to the multiplex PCR reads, yields one record per CDR3 protein. This table holds roughly 700,000 distinct CDR3 sequences, 40% found once. Ineligible for inclusion were patients with other autoimmune diseases, uncontrolled infections, pregnancy or lactation. The sequence came from an adult man with Graves' ophthalmopathy. Sequenced material: peripheral blood.

CDR3 sequence reads: CASSPRGQEDYEQYF. The DNA of the CDR3 is TGTGCCAGCAGCCCCCGGGGGCAGGAGGACTACGAGCAGTACTTC. The chain has TRBV9 and TRBJ2-7; D may match TRBD1 or TRBD2 (6 bases each). CDR3 length: 15 residues. The V gene's germline CDR1 is SGDLS and CDR2 YYNGEE. With 4 bases removed from V and 3 bases from J, the gap between germline ends came to 17 bases. The full variable domain, in which reference TRBV9 and TRBJ2-7 provide the parts outside the CDR3, is DSGVTQTPKHLITATGQRVTLRCSPRSGDLSVYWYQQSLDQGLQFLIQYYNGEERAKGNILERFSAQQFPDLHSELNLSSLELGDSALYFCASSPRGQEDYEQYFGPGTRLTVT.